This entry concerns a single T cell receptor (beta chain). Its antigen remains unknown. The CDR3 contains 17 residues. V shed 1 base, J shed 6 bases, and the junction held 13 bases outside the gene matches. Germline-derived CDR1 and CDR2 are SGHTA and FQGNSA. This entry belongs to a study of cytomegalovirus exposure and HLA in healthy donors. Whole-study results and caveats: Most TCR sequences were rare, but some public TCRs occurred in many donors.

60 Vbeta and 13 Jbeta primers were used in PCR. Method: immunoSEQ multiplex PCR; TCRdb's copy keeps in-frame clones and lacks some. This sample carries some 100,000 clones, over 60% of them seen once, and the ten largest clones take around 3%. The TCR originated in a male donor in good health and CMV-seropositive. The sample consisted of PBMCs. This chain connects TRBV7-2 to TRBJ1-1; 8 positions match TRBD1. For the CDR3, the DNA is TGTGCCAGCAGCTTAGGATTCCAGGGGGCGCTTATCTCTGAAGCTTTCTTT. Its translation: CASSLGFQGALISEAFF.